This T cell receptor (beta chain) was observed in a study of blood T cells in healthy people across ages. The study, taken as a whole, reports: TCR beta diversity per million T cells fell roughly linearly with age.

Of note for this clonotype: What it binds is unknown. This CDR3 is missing its conserved last phenylalanine or tryptophan, likely due to a read error.

CDR3 size: 17 residues. The germline V and J ends were trimmed by 3 bases and 3 bases, with 19 bases remaining between them. The germline V gene has CDR1 LGHNA and CDR2 YNFKEQ. The use of a sample-barcoded 5' primer and a J-beta primer mix characterized a second PCR of roughly 6 to 11 cycles. Any given sample supplied a minimum of 2.5 million CDR3-containing paired-end reads. TCRdb reprocessed the 5' RACE reads via MiXCR and lists one record per CDR3 protein. The sample lists over a million distinct CDR3 sequences, around 40% seen once, with about 4% in the top ten. Material: blood. The rearrangement joins TRBV4-2 to TRBJ2-3; perhaps TRBD1 as D (6 bases). This sequence originates from a young woman in good health. This chain's CDR3 is CASSQIPTGRATDTQYS. As DNA, the CDR3 is TGTGCCAGCAGCCAGATCCCGACAGGAAGGGCTACAGATACGCAGTATTCT.